A selection of T cell receptor beta chains follows, all from one sample in a study of blood T cell repertoires in COVID-19. Profiling relied on immunoSEQ multiplex PCR, and the TCRdb table lists in-frame clones only, not all of them. The data show more than 95,000 clones, with about 80% seen just once and about 20% held by the top ten. The source material was peripheral blood. The receptors were gathered from a man aged 80 or over with acute or convalescent COVID-19. The CDR3 runs from the conserved cysteine through the conserved F or W. Each record gives: clone size, V gene, J gene, D gene, CDR3 protein, CDR3 DNA. The D gene is left open where the match is weak. Where a row states a size, it is once, few, many or the class of an expanded clone; other rows omit it.

abundance: NA; v_gene: TRBV7-2; j_gene: TRBJ1-1; d_gene: NA; CDR3aa: CASSQGLGHTEAFF; CDR3nt: TGTGCCAGCAGCCAGGGTCTCGGACACACTGAAGCTTTCTTT
abundance: few; v_gene: TRBV2; j_gene: TRBJ1-5; d_gene: NA; CDR3aa: CASSVKGLVNQPQHF; CDR3nt: TGTGCCAGCAGTGTAAAGGGGCTGGTCAATCAGCCCCAGCATTTT
abundance: NA; v_gene: TRBV9; j_gene: TRBJ2-5; d_gene: TRBD1; CDR3aa: CASSVATQGATETQYF; CDR3nt: TGTGCCAGCAGCGTAGCTACTCAGGGGGCAACAGAGACCCAGTACTTC
abundance: few; v_gene: TRBV9; j_gene: TRBJ2-7; d_gene: NA; CDR3aa: CASSVGQSTYEQYF; CDR3nt: TGTGCCAGCAGCGTAGGACAGAGCACCTACGAGCAGTACTTC
abundance: NA; v_gene: TRBV7-8; j_gene: TRBJ2-5; d_gene: NA; CDR3aa: CASSLGVKETQYF; CDR3nt: TGTGCCAGCAGCTTAGGAGTAAAAGAGACCCAGTACTTC
abundance: NA; v_gene: TRBV6-5; j_gene: TRBJ1-4; d_gene: TRBD1; CDR3aa: CASSRDRTPTEKLFF; CDR3nt: TGTGCCAGCAGTCGGGACAGGACACCGACGGAAAAACTGTTTTTT
abundance: NA; v_gene: TRBV11-2; j_gene: TRBJ2-5; d_gene: NA; CDR3aa: CASSFGFETQYF; CDR3nt: TGTGCCAGCAGCTTCGGGTTTGAGACCCAGTACTTC
abundance: NA; v_gene: TRBV30; j_gene: TRBJ2-3; d_gene: TRBD2; CDR3aa: CAAGGRVSTDTQYF; CDR3nt: TGTGCGGCTGGCGGGAGGGTAAGCACAGATACGCAGTATTTT
abundance: NA; v_gene: TRBV5-6; j_gene: TRBJ2-7; d_gene: TRBD1; CDR3aa: CASSLGGTGAYEQYF; CDR3nt: TGTGCCAGCAGCTTGGGAGGGACAGGAGCCTACGAGCAGTACTTC
abundance: NA; v_gene: TRBV6-5; j_gene: TRBJ1-2; d_gene: NA; CDR3aa: CASSPIQGIGYTF; CDR3nt: TGTGCCAGCAGTCCCATTCAGGGGATTGGCTACACCTTC
abundance: NA; v_gene: TRBV5-1; j_gene: TRBJ2-6; d_gene: TRBD1; CDR3aa: CASSLGQGAGANVLTF; CDR3nt: TGCGCCAGCAGCTTGGGACAGGGTGCCGGGGCCAACGTCCTGACTTTC
abundance: NA; v_gene: TRBV5-1; j_gene: TRBJ2-3; d_gene: TRBD2; CDR3aa: CASSVGGGTDTQYF; CDR3nt: TGCGCCAGCTCGGTGGGGGGGGGCACAGATACGCAGTATTTT
abundance: NA; v_gene: TRBV5-1; j_gene: TRBJ2-2; d_gene: TRBD1; CDR3aa: CASSLGGTAEATGELFF; CDR3nt: TGCGCCAGCAGCTTGGGGGGGACAGCGGAGGCGACCGGGGAGCTGTTTTTT
abundance: NA; v_gene: TRBV6-2/TRBV6-3; j_gene: TRBJ2-7; d_gene: NA; CDR3aa: CASSHATSSYEQYF; CDR3nt: TGTGCCAGCAGTCACGCGACTAGCTCCTACGAGCAGTACTTC
abundance: NA; v_gene: TRBV6-4; j_gene: TRBJ1-1; d_gene: TRBD1; CDR3aa: CASSRTGWATEAFF; CDR3nt: TGTGCCAGCAGCCGGACAGGATGGGCCACTGAAGCTTTCTTT
abundance: once; v_gene: TRBV9; j_gene: TRBJ2-7; d_gene: NA; CDR3aa: CASSVGDTTYEQYF; CDR3nt: TGTGCCAGCAGCGTAGGGGACACAACCTACGAGCAGTACTTC
abundance: NA; v_gene: TRBV5-1; j_gene: TRBJ2-7; d_gene: NA; CDR3aa: CASSLEGEGSEQYF; CDR3nt: TGCGCCAGCAGCTTGGAGGGGGAGGGGTCCGAGCAGTACTTC
abundance: NA; v_gene: TRBV27; j_gene: TRBJ1-2; d_gene: NA; CDR3aa: CASSFTGNYGYTF; CDR3nt: TGTGCCAGCAGTTTTACAGGGAACTATGGCTACACCTTC
abundance: NA; v_gene: TRBV4-3; j_gene: TRBJ2-1; d_gene: TRBD1; CDR3aa: CASSQVGTGGFGEQFF; CDR3nt: TGCGCCAGCAGCCAAGTGGGGACAGGGGGCTTCGGGGAGCAGTTCTTC
abundance: NA; v_gene: TRBV6-5; j_gene: TRBJ2-1; d_gene: NA; CDR3aa: CASSYGRSREQFF; CDR3nt: TGTGCCAGCAGTTACGGGCGCTCCCGTGAGCAGTTCTTC
abundance: NA; v_gene: TRBV18; j_gene: TRBJ1-5; d_gene: NA; CDR3aa: CASSPRRGDGNQPQHF; CDR3nt: TGTGCCAGCTCACCAAGGCGGGGGGACGGCAATCAGCCCCAGCATTTT
abundance: NA; v_gene: TRBV6-5; j_gene: TRBJ2-5; d_gene: NA; CDR3aa: CASSPGGQKETQYF; CDR3nt: TGTGCCAGCAGTCCCGGGGGACAGAAAGAGACCCAGTACTTC
abundance: NA; v_gene: TRBV29-1; j_gene: TRBJ2-7; d_gene: TRBD1; CDR3aa: CSARTGASYEQYF; CDR3nt: TGCAGCGCCCGGACAGGGGCCTCCTACGAGCAGTACTTC
abundance: NA; v_gene: TRBV5-6; j_gene: TRBJ2-7; d_gene: TRBD1; CDR3aa: CASSLGGTGEHEQYF; CDR3nt: TGTGCCAGCAGCTTGGGTGGGACAGGGGAGCACGAGCAGTACTTC
abundance: NA; v_gene: TRBV28; j_gene: TRBJ2-2; d_gene: NA; CDR3aa: CASSPLPRAGGELFF; CDR3nt: TGTGCCAGCAGTCCGCTCCCCAGGGCTGGTGGGGAGCTGTTTTTT
abundance: NA; v_gene: TRBV28; j_gene: TRBJ2-1; d_gene: TRBD1; CDR3aa: CASSTWDREIRRQFF; CDR3nt: TGTGCCAGCAGTACTTGGGACAGGGAGATAAGAAGGCAGTTCTTC
abundance: NA; v_gene: TRBV6-1; j_gene: TRBJ2-1; d_gene: TRBD2; CDR3aa: CASSERGSGSPGVYNEQFF; CDR3nt: TGTGCCAGCAGTGAAAGGGGTAGCGGGAGCCCCGGGGTTTACAATGAGCAGTTCTTC
abundance: NA; v_gene: TRBV6-2/TRBV6-3; j_gene: TRBJ2-5; d_gene: TRBD2; CDR3aa: CASSSWTSPLQETQYF; CDR3nt: TGTGCCAGCAGTTCCTGGACTAGCCCCCTCCAAGAGACCCAGTACTTC
abundance: NA; v_gene: TRBV2; j_gene: TRBJ1-6; d_gene: NA; CDR3aa: CASSEGPLRFNSPLHF; CDR3nt: TGTGCCAGCAGTGAAGGCCCTTTACGGTTTAATTCACCCCTCCACTTT
abundance: NA; v_gene: TRBV9; j_gene: TRBJ1-2; d_gene: TRBD1; CDR3aa: CASSATGKGYTF; CDR3nt: TGTGCCAGCAGCGCGACAGGGAAGGGCTACACCTTC
abundance: NA; v_gene: TRBV7-2; j_gene: TRBJ1-5; d_gene: NA; CDR3aa: CASSPGVGGGNQPQHF; CDR3nt: TGTGCCAGCAGCCCCGGGGTGGGAGGGGGCAATCAGCCCCAGCATTTT
abundance: once; v_gene: TRBV27; j_gene: TRBJ1-1; d_gene: TRBD1; CDR3aa: CASSYRGNTEAFF; CDR3nt: TGTGCCAGCAGTTACAGGGGGAACACTGAAGCTTTCTTT
abundance: NA; v_gene: TRBV29-1; j_gene: TRBJ2-6; d_gene: NA; CDR3aa: CSVGGIGANVLTF; CDR3nt: TGCAGCGTTGGAGGGATCGGGGCCAACGTCCTGACTTTC
abundance: NA; v_gene: TRBV29-1; j_gene: TRBJ2-3; d_gene: TRBD2; CDR3aa: CSVSRGGLSTDTQYF; CDR3nt: TGCAGCGTTTCGCGGGGGGGCCTCTCCACAGATACGCAGTATTTT
abundance: NA; v_gene: TRBV18; j_gene: TRBJ1-6; d_gene: NA; CDR3aa: CASSPRDNSPLHF; CDR3nt: TGTGCCAGCTCACCCAGGGATAATTCACCCCTCCACTTT
abundance: NA; v_gene: TRBV30; j_gene: TRBJ1-5; d_gene: NA; CDR3aa: CAWSGQISNQPQHF; CDR3nt: TGTGCCTGGAGTGGGCAGATTAGCAATCAGCCCCAGCATTTT
abundance: few; v_gene: TRBV6-2/TRBV6-3; j_gene: TRBJ2-5; d_gene: TRBD2; CDR3aa: CASSYSGLAVQETQYF; CDR3nt: TGTGCCAGCAGTTACTCCGGGCTAGCGGTCCAAGAGACCCAGTACTTC
abundance: NA; v_gene: TRBV20-1; j_gene: TRBJ2-1; d_gene: TRBD1; CDR3aa: CSTDRGEQFF; CDR3nt: TGCAGTACCGACAGGGGTGAGCAGTTCTTC
abundance: NA; v_gene: TRBV29-1; j_gene: TRBJ1-3; d_gene: TRBD1; CDR3aa: CSVEGTGGHTIYF; CDR3nt: TGCAGCGTTGAGGGGACAGGTGGCCACACCATATATTTT
abundance: NA; v_gene: TRBV5-6; j_gene: TRBJ1-2; d_gene: NA; CDR3aa: CASSLGTEYTNYGYTF; CDR3nt: TGTGCCAGCAGCTTAGGCACGGAGTACACTAACTATGGCTACACCTTC
abundance: NA; v_gene: TRBV6-6; j_gene: TRBJ2-3; d_gene: TRBD2; CDR3aa: CASSPGGTSTDTQYF; CDR3nt: TGTGCCAGCAGCCCCGGGGGGACTAGCACAGATACGCAGTATTTT
abundance: NA; v_gene: TRBV9; j_gene: TRBJ1-3; d_gene: TRBD1; CDR3aa: CASSVSGQGTGNTIYF; CDR3nt: TGTGCCAGCAGCGTCTCGGGACAGGGGACAGGAAACACCATATATTTT
abundance: NA; v_gene: TRBV28; j_gene: TRBJ2-2; d_gene: TRBD1; CDR3aa: CASLSGTGPGELFF; CDR3nt: TGTGCCAGCCTGTCCGGGACAGGGCCCGGGGAGCTGTTTTTT
abundance: NA; v_gene: TRBV6-2/TRBV6-3; j_gene: TRBJ2-1; d_gene: NA; CDR3aa: CASSQRVKNNEQFF; CDR3nt: TGTGCCAGCAGTCAGCGGGTCAAAAACAATGAGCAGTTCTTC
abundance: once; v_gene: TRBV25-1; j_gene: TRBJ2-1; d_gene: NA; CDR3aa: CASSGVSSYNEQFF; CDR3nt: TGTGCCAGCTCAGGGGTCAGCTCCTACAATGAGCAGTTCTTC
abundance: once; v_gene: TRBV5-6; j_gene: TRBJ2-7; d_gene: TRBD2; CDR3aa: CASSQTSGYEQYF; CDR3nt: TGTGCCAGCAGCCAGACTAGCGGCTACGAGCAGTACTTC
abundance: many; v_gene: TRBV7-2; j_gene: TRBJ2-7; d_gene: TRBD2; CDR3aa: CASSPQAGPYEQYF; CDR3nt: TGTGCCAGCAGCCCGCAAGCGGGACCCTACGAGCAGTACTTC
abundance: NA; v_gene: TRBV19; j_gene: TRBJ2-2; d_gene: TRBD1; CDR3aa: CASSPGTGGKTGELFF; CDR3nt: TGTGCCAGTAGCCCAGGGACAGGGGGCAAGACCGGGGAGCTGTTTTTT
abundance: once; v_gene: TRBV7-6; j_gene: TRBJ1-4; d_gene: NA; CDR3aa: CASSRGGGPNEKLFF; CDR3nt: TGTGCCAGCAGCCGAGGGGGGGGCCCTAATGAAAAACTGTTTTTT
abundance: NA; v_gene: TRBV6-5; j_gene: TRBJ2-7; d_gene: TRBD2; CDR3aa: CASSSPGLPYEQYF; CDR3nt: TGTGCCAGCAGTTCACCGGGACTACCCTACGAGCAGTACTTC
abundance: NA; v_gene: TRBV5-6; j_gene: TRBJ1-5; d_gene: TRBD1; CDR3aa: CASSLGDRGGPQHF; CDR3nt: TGTGCCAGCAGCTTGGGGGACAGGGGGGGACCCCAGCATTTT
abundance: NA; v_gene: TRBV7-9; j_gene: TRBJ2-7; d_gene: NA; CDR3aa: CASSLTRGAYEQYF; CDR3nt: TGTGCCAGCAGCTTAACCAGGGGGGCCTACGAGCAGTACTTC
abundance: NA; v_gene: TRBV6-6; j_gene: TRBJ2-3; d_gene: TRBD1; CDR3aa: CASSPGTGRDTQYF; CDR3nt: TGTGCCAGCAGTCCCGGGACAGGGAGGGATACGCAGTATTTT